This paragraph reports one T cell receptor (beta chain). Its antigen remains unidentified. Just one base apart from a much larger clone, this may be a read error. The CDR3 extends over 14 amino acids. The ends were cut back, 0 bases at V and 9 bases at J, with 14 bases in the middle. Per germline, CDR1 SEHNR and CDR2 FQNEAQ (reference sequence). TCRdb redid the calling of the reads with MiXCR, one entry per CDR3 protein. This sample has roughly 600,000 distinct CDR3 sequences, with 20% to 25% found just once. This sample was included in a study of T cell repertoires in cytomegalovirus infection. The study, taken as a whole, reports: Predominance within the ex vivo response was attributable to HLA-C-restricted CMV-specific TCR beta clonotypes.

Material for sequencing was CD8+ T cells from PBMCs. The TCR was taken from a human donor in good health (CMV status not recorded). Some clones in this sample may be carry-over from other donors' samples. The chain links TRBV7-9 to TRBJ2-5; D ambiguous. The CDR3 coding sequence is TGTGCCAGCAGCTTAGCGTCCGTTCTGGATTCCCAGTACTTC. Translating it yields CASSLASVLDSQYF.